The next 20 T cell receptor beta chains were all read from a single sample in a study of blood T cell repertoires in COVID-19. The table came from immunoSEQ multiplex PCR; TCRdb's copy has only in-frame clones and leaves some out. Of approximately 150,000 clones in the sample, more than 75% were seen once. The sample taken for sequencing was peripheral blood. The source is a woman aged 45-65 years with acute or convalescent COVID-19.

On this clone: The same CDR3 arises from other DNA sequences in this sample as well. The V and J genes are TRBV5-1 and TRBJ1-2; no clear D gene. This CDR3 contains 12 residues. Trimming took 0 bases from V and 6 from J, leaving 6 bases between them. CDR1 and CDR2 from the germline V gene are SGHRS and YFSETQ. CDR3 region: CASSLGQDGYTF. CDR3 in DNA: TGCGCCAGCAGCTTGGGGCAGGATGGCTACACCTTC.

There are a few counts of this clone. V gene TRBV25-1 combines with J gene TRBJ1-3; D not resolved. CDR3 length: 13 residues. The V gene's germline CDR1 is MGHDK and CDR2 SYGVNS. V dropped 3 bases and J dropped 3 bases, with 6 bases sitting between them. CDR3 region: CASSDAGGNTIYF. CDR3 coding DNA: TGTGCCAGCAGTGATGCGGGTGGAAACACCATATATTTT.

The chain employs TRBV28 and TRBJ1-6, with a possible D match to TRBD1 (6 bases). V was trimmed by 1 base and J by 9 bases, leaving 13 bases between them. The CDR3 runs to 15 residues. The germline CDR1 and CDR2 sequences are MDHEN and SYDVKM. The CDR3, as DNA: TGTGCCAGCAGTTTATCTACAGGGCGGGTTTCACCCCTCCACTTT. This encodes CASSLSTGRVSPLHF.

This chain connects TRBV2 to TRBJ2-5, with D perhaps TRBD2 (5 bases). The CDR3 has 14 amino acids. Germline loops: CDR1 SNHLY, CDR2 FYNNEI. The V end was cut by 3 bases, the J end by 7 bases, with 15 bases between. Here the CDR3 DNA reads TGTGCCAGCAGTGAGGAATACGTCGAGGGGACCCAGTACTTC. Amino acid sequence: CASSEEYVEGTQYF. Filled out from reference TRBV2 and TRBJ2-5, the complete variable domain reads EPEVTQTPSHQVTQMGQEVILRCVPISNHLYFYWYRQILGQKVEFLVSFYNNEISEKSEIFDDQFSVERPDGSNFTLKIRSTKLEDSAMYFCASSEEYVEGTQYFGPGTRLLVL.

This chain joins TRBV6-5 and TRBJ2-3; 7 bases agree with TRBD1. Germline V lookup: CDR1 MNHEY, CDR2 SVGAGI. The CDR3 runs 14 residues. With V trimmed by 7 bases and J by 2 bases, 6 bases remained unmatched. The CDR3 loop reads CASNKQGTTDTQYF. The CDR3 nucleotides read TGTGCCAGCAACAAACAGGGGACCACAGATACGCAGTATTTT.

This clone was detected only a few times. The chain employs TRBV3-1 (or the pseudogene TRBV3-2) and TRBJ2-1, with D maybe TRBD1 (5 bases). The CDR3 consists of 16 residues. Trimming stripped 7 bases from V and 0 bases from J, with 16 bases between. Germline V gene lookup returns CDR1 LGHDT and CDR2 YNNKEL (reference sequence). The CDR3 nucleotides read TGTGCCAGCACCAAAACTGGGGCCAGCTCCTACAATGAGCAGTTCTTC. Encoded protein: CASTKTGASSYNEQFF.

DNA of the CDR3: TGTGCCAGCAGCCTCTCCCCAGCGGATGAAAAACTGTTTTTT. This sequence encodes CASSLSPADEKLFF. This chain links TRBV3-1 (or the pseudogene TRBV3-2) with TRBJ1-4, with unresolved D. The V gene's germline CDR1 is LGHDT and CDR2 YNNKEL (reference sequence). V gave up 4 bases and J gave up 6 bases, with 12 bases separating them. The CDR3 loop spans 14 amino acids.

This clone was observed once. V and J are TRBV7-2 and TRBJ2-1; D might be TRBD2 (6 bases). Between the trimmed V and J ends, which lost 5 bases and 2 bases, there was a span of 16 bases. Germline V gene lookup returns CDR1 SGHTA and CDR2 FQGNSA. The CDR3 consists of 16 residues. The CDR3 DNA reads TGTGCCAGCAGCCAAGGGCGGGACCTAGCCTACAATGAGCAGTTCTTC. Translation gives CASSQGRDLAYNEQFF.

This chain joins TRBV25-1 and TRBJ1-2, with 7 bases aligning to TRBD1. CDR3 size: 14 residues. The germline V gene has CDR1 MGHDK and CDR2 SYGVNS. V lost 8 bases and J lost 6; bases outside the gene matches: 12. The DNA for the CDR3 is TGTGCCAGCGGGATGACCGGGACAGTTGATGGCTACACCTTC. As protein: CASGMTGTVDGYTF.

The rearrangement uses TRBV7-9 and TRBJ1-6; a possible D gene is TRBD1 (6 bases). Germline values: CDR1 SEHNR, CDR2 FQNEAQ (reference sequence). The length of the CDR3 is 15 residues. V lost 6 bases and J lost 5, with 14 bases in between. The CDR3 protein is CASSPVAGDNSPLHF. The DNA of the CDR3 is TGTGCCAGCAGTCCAGTGGCAGGGGATAATTCACCCCTCCACTTT.

The chain links TRBV4-3 to TRBJ2-3; D is unresolved. CDR1 is LGHNA and CDR2 is YSLEER in the germline V gene. Trimming removed 5 bases from V and 6 bases from J, with 12 bases in between. The CDR3 loop spans 13 amino acids. The CDR3 DNA follows: TGCGCCAGCAGCGCGACTTCGGCGGATACGCAGTATTTT. Translated, it gives CASSATSADTQYF.

This clone turned up a few times. This chain joins TRBV7-9 and TRBJ1-1, with D maybe TRBD1 (6 bases). Germline V gives CDR1 SEHNR, CDR2 FQNEAQ (reference sequence). This CDR3 spans 15 amino acids. The V end lost 5 bases, the J end lost 0 bases, and 13 bases lay between the germline ends. The CDR3, as DNA: TGTGCCAGCAGCCCGGACAGTATCCTGAACACTGAAGCTTTCTTT. Translation gives CASSPDSILNTEAFF.

In nucleotides, the CDR3 is TGTGCCAGCACCATGTCCCAGGGGGCAATCGGGGAGCTGTTTTTT. Protein: CASTMSQGAIGELFF. The gene calls are TRBV9 and TRBJ2-2; 8 bases map to TRBD1. The V and J ends lost 6 bases and 7 bases, in that order; junction bases with no gene match: 11. This CDR3 has 15 residues. Germline V gives CDR1 SGDLS, CDR2 YYNGEE.

This clone was detected a few times. This rearrangement joins TRBV9 to TRBJ2-1; 8 bases align to TRBD1. This CDR3 comprises 16 residues. Per the germline V gene, CDR1 is SGDLS and CDR2 is YYNGEE. The V and J ends lost 2 bases and 1 base, in that order; junction bases with no gene match: 5. CDR3 nucleotides: TGTGCCAGCAGCGTGGCAGGGGGCGATTCCTACAATGAGCAGTTCTTC. It specifies CASSVAGGDSYNEQFF.

The chain joins TRBV7-2 to TRBJ2-7, with 9 bases matching TRBD2. V gave up 5 bases and J gave up 3 bases; unmatched junction bases: 5. The CDR3 loop spans 14 amino acids. CDR1 SGHTA and CDR2 FQGNSA come from the germline V gene. Here the CDR3 reads CASSSSGGRYEQYF. The CDR3 nucleotides read TGTGCCAGCAGCAGTAGCGGGGGCCGCTACGAGCAGTACTTC.

In its sample, this clone was seen once. The chain has TRBV27 and TRBJ2-3; a weak D match, TRBD1 (5 bases). This CDR3 is built from 14 residues. Per germline, CDR1 MNHEY and CDR2 SMNVEV (reference sequence). The V gene lost 6 bases and the J gene lost 4 bases, with 14 bases spanning the gap. CDR3 DNA: TGTGCCAGCAGCCCAGGGTTTGGAGCAGATACGCAGTATTTT. It specifies CASSPGFGADTQYF.

The V and J genes are TRBV29-1 and TRBJ2-2; tentatively, D is TRBD1 (6 bases). V lost 3 bases and J 7 bases, leaving 15 bases between the germline ends. Looked up from germline, CDR1 is SQVTM and CDR2 is ANQGSEA. This CDR3 spans 14 amino acids. The CDR3 DNA follows: TGCAGCGTTGATCTGGGCAGGGGCGGCGGGGAGCTGTTTTTT. Its translation is CSVDLGRGGGELFF.

The V call is TRBV5-1, the J call TRBJ1-5, with no clear D. The CDR3 loop spans 15 amino acids. Trimming cost V 1 base and J 4 bases, with 12 bases left between them. Germline assignment: CDR1 SGHRS and CDR2 YFSETQ. The CDR3 sequence: CASSLLRSQNQPQHF. CDR3 bases: TGCGCCAGCAGCTTGCTCCGGTCCCAAAATCAGCCCCAGCATTTT.

This rearrangement joins TRBV6-6 to TRBJ1-6; the D gene is possibly TRBD1 (6 bases). V was cut by 8 bases and J by 0 bases, with 11 bases left in between. The CDR3 totals 15 residues. CDR1 and CDR2 (germline): MNHNY, SVGAGI (reference sequence). The CDR3, as DNA: TGTGCCAGCGGACAGTTGAGCTCCTATAATTCACCCCTCCACTTT. Protein sequence: CASGQLSSYNSPLHF.

This clone was observed a handful of times. The gene calls are TRBV3-1 (or the pseudogene TRBV3-2) and TRBJ1-1; TRBD1 is a possible D gene (6 bases). CDR1 is LGHDT, CDR2 YNNKEL, per germline (reference sequence). The CDR3 is made up of 15 amino acids. Trimming took 4 bases from V and 4 from J, leaving 16 bases between them. The DNA for the CDR3 is TGTGCCAGCAGCCCCAGGGGAGCTGCGAGCACTGAAGCTTTCTTT. Residues: CASSPRGAASTEAFF.